The rows below give T cell receptor beta chains drawn from one sample of a study of cytomegalovirus exposure and HLA in healthy donors. The method was immunoSEQ multiplex PCR; TCRdb's version includes in-frame clones alone and lacks a portion of them. Here the sample table reports 150,000 or so clones. Sequencing used PBMCs. Receptor source: a woman aged 50 to 60 in good health and CMV-seronegative. CDR3s include the opening cysteine and the closing phenylalanine or tryptophan. Each record gives: D gene, V gene, J gene, CDR3 protein, CDR3 DNA. The D gene is left open where the match is weak.

TRBD2	TRBV9	TRBJ2-2	CASSVSGGANTGELFF	TGTGCCAGCAGCGTTAGCGGGGGGGCTAACACCGGGGAGCTGTTTTTT
TRBD1	TRBV30	TRBJ1-5	CAWSWGQDSNQPQHF	TGTGCCTGGAGCTGGGGACAGGATAGCAATCAGCCCCAGCATTTT
.	TRBV19	TRBJ1-5	CASQDSNQPQHF	TGTGCCAGCCAGGATAGCAATCAGCCCCAGCATTTT
.	TRBV6-1	TRBJ2-5	CASSEQRETQYF	TGTGCCAGCAGTGAACAGAGGGAGACCCAGTACTTC
.	TRBV9	TRBJ1-2	CASSVTPGSGYTF	TGTGCCAGCAGCGTCACCCCAGGGTCTGGCTACACCTTC
.	TRBV7-9	TRBJ1-3	CASAGSGNTIYF	TGTGCGAGCGCGGGGTCTGGAAACACCATATATTTT
.	TRBV21-1	TRBJ2-5	CASSKEGSGSETQYF	TGTGCCAGCAGCAAAGAAGGTAGCGGGAGTGAGACCCAGTACTTC
.	TRBV19	TRBJ1-2	CASSGENYGYTF	TGTGCCAGTAGTGGGGAGAACTATGGCTACACCTTC
TRBD1	TRBV9	TRBJ2-1	CASSPTGTVYNEQFF	TGTGCCAGCAGCCCCACCGGGACAGTATACAATGAGCAGTTCTTC
.	TRBV5-1	TRBJ2-2	CASSLGTANTGELFF	TGCGCCAGCAGCTTGGGGACAGCGAACACCGGGGAGCTGTTTTTT
.	TRBV6-5	TRBJ2-7	CASSYLMAPSYEQYF	TGTGCCAGCAGTTACTTGATGGCCCCGTCCTACGAGCAGTACTTC
TRBD1	TRBV28	TRBJ1-1	CASRSGGTEAFF	TGTGCCAGCAGATCAGGGGGCACTGAAGCTTTCTTT
.	TRBV4-1	TRBJ2-1	CASSHPDSNEQFF	TGCGCCAGCAGCCACCCGGACAGCAATGAGCAGTTCTTC
.	TRBV5-1	TRBJ2-5	CASSLQHQETQYF	TGCGCCAGCAGCTTACAACATCAAGAGACCCAGTACTTC
.	TRBV19	TRBJ2-1	CASSVLAVSYNEQFF	TGTGCCAGTAGTGTGCTGGCGGTCTCCTACAATGAGCAGTTCTTC
.	TRBV5-4	TRBJ1-1	CASSLVPRGGTEAFF	TGTGCCAGCAGCTTGGTTCCCAGGGGCGGCACTGAAGCTTTCTTT
TRBD1	TRBV19	TRBJ1-5	CASSIVTGNQPQHF	TGTGCCAGTAGTATAGTGACAGGGAATCAGCCCCAGCATTTT
.	TRBV20-1	TRBJ2-7	CSARQAYEQYF	TGCAGTGCTAGACAGGCCTACGAGCAGTACTTC
.	TRBV7-2	TRBJ1-2	CASSSYGGPGYTF	TGTGCCAGCAGCTCCTACGGAGGCCCTGGCTACACCTTC
.	TRBV19	TRBJ2-3	CASSSGRAYSTDTQYF	TGTGCCAGTAGTTCTGGCAGGGCTTATAGCACAGATACGCAGTATTTT
.	TRBV30	TRBJ1-1	CAWSLGGMNTEAFF	TGTGCCTGGAGCTTGGGGGGGATGAACACTGAAGCTTTCTTT
TRBD1	TRBV5-1	TRBJ2-7	CASSLVGGQGNEQYF	TGCGCCAGCAGCTTGGTGGGGGGACAGGGGAACGAGCAGTACTTC
TRBD1	TRBV7-3	TRBJ1-1	CASSRTGNTEAFF	TGTGCCAGCAGCAGGACAGGGAACACTGAAGCTTTCTTT
TRBD1	TRBV28	TRBJ1-5	CASSLYPSTGGNQPQHF	TGTGCCAGCAGTTTATACCCTTCCACAGGGGGCAATCAGCCCCAGCATTTT
.	TRBV12-5	TRBJ2-1	CASGLDGDIEQFF	TGTGCTAGTGGTTTGGATGGGGACATCGAGCAGTTCTTC
.	TRBV4-2	TRBJ2-3	CASSQVKGQREDTQYF	TGTGCCAGCAGCCAAGTTAAGGGACAAAGGGAGGATACGCAGTATTTT
TRBD1	TRBV6-1	TRBJ1-1	CASSSQGGTEAFF	TGTGCCAGCAGTTCACAGGGGGGGACTGAAGCTTTCTTT
.	TRBV21-1	TRBJ2-7	CASSNGEGREGGYEQYF	TGTGCCAGCAGCAACGGGGAGGGTAGGGAGGGCGGCTACGAGCAGTACTTC
TRBD1	TRBV6-5	TRBJ1-5	CASTRDRNQPQHF	TGTGCCAGCACCCGGGACAGAAATCAGCCCCAGCATTTT
.	TRBV4-2	TRBJ1-2	CASSRRNQDTNYGYTF	TGTGCCAGCAGCCGGAGGAACCAGGATACTAACTATGGCTACACCTTC
TRBD1	TRBV6-1	TRBJ2-5	CASSELPGQVGETQYF	TGTGCCAGCAGTGAACTTCCGGGACAGGTGGGGGAGACCCAGTACTTC
.	TRBV5-4	TRBJ2-7	CASSLAGRGPGEQYF	TGTGCCAGCAGCTTGGCTGGGCGGGGCCCTGGGGAGCAGTACTTC
.	TRBV4-2	TRBJ1-3	CASSQDRLSGNTIYF	TGTGCCAGCAGCCAAGACAGGCTCTCTGGAAACACCATATATTTT
.	TRBV5-1	TRBJ2-1	CASSSDWSSYNEQFF	TGCGCCAGCAGCTCGGACTGGAGCTCCTACAATGAGCAGTTCTTC
TRBD1	TRBV7-2	TRBJ1-2	CASSGDRNYGYTF	TGTGCCAGCAGCGGGGACAGGAACTATGGCTACACCTTC
TRBD2	TRBV6-6	TRBJ2-5	CASSRESSGGEETQYF	TGTGCCAGCAGCCGAGAGTCTAGCGGGGGAGAAGAGACCCAGTACTTC
TRBD2	TRBV11-3	TRBJ2-2	CASSLRGGSTGELFF	TGTGCCAGCAGCTTACGCGGGGGATCTACCGGGGAGCTGTTTTTT
.	TRBV6-5	TRBJ2-7	CASRRGFTTYEQYF	TGTGCCAGCAGGAGGGGGTTTACGACCTACGAGCAGTACTTC
TRBD2	TRBV11-2	TRBJ2-1	CASSFWKLAGRNDEQFF	TGTGCCAGCAGCTTCTGGAAACTAGCGGGGCGTAACGATGAGCAGTTCTTC
TRBD2	TRBV9	TRBJ2-2	CASSLGTSGSRTGELFF	TGTGCCAGCAGCCTTGGGACTAGCGGGAGTAGGACCGGGGAGCTGTTTTTT
.	TRBV28	TRBJ1-1	CASSSPGEMNTEAFF	TGTGCCAGCAGTTCACCAGGGGAAATGAACACTGAAGCTTTCTTT
TRBD1	TRBV10-3	TRBJ1-5	CAISLDRDQPQHF	TGTGCCATCAGCCTGGACAGGGATCAGCCCCAGCATTTT
.	TRBV6-5	TRBJ2-1	CASNGGGRDEQFF	TGTGCCAGCAATGGGGGGGGGCGGGATGAGCAGTTCTTC
.	TRBV19	TRBJ2-2	CASSFIRGAGELFF	TGTGCCAGTAGTTTTATCAGGGGGGCCGGGGAGCTGTTTTTT
.	TRBV6-1	TRBJ2-7	CASSEVVQTYEQYF	TGTGCCAGCAGTGAAGTGGTACAGACCTACGAGCAGTACTTC
.	TRBV10-3	TRBJ2-7	CAISESQTRTYEQYF	TGTGCCATCAGTGAGTCGCAGACAAGGACCTACGAGCAGTACTTC
.	TRBV19	TRBJ1-5	CASSIVFGTNNQPQHF	TGTGCCAGTAGTATAGTTTTCGGGACTAACAATCAGCCCCAGCATTTT